The present entry profiles one T cell receptor (beta chain) with its context. Its antigen is not identified. These data come from a study of T cell responses to AZD1222 COVID-19 vaccine. Study conclusions and caveats: Researchers report vaccine-associated CD4 TCRs spanning spike, with dominance at 160-218 and 743-854.

Trimming stripped 2 bases from V and 4 bases from J, with 15 bases between. The CDR3 runs 15 residues. Germline CDR1 is SGHRS and CDR2 is YFSETQ. TCRdb's copy holds only in-frame clones and misses some; the assay was immunoSEQ multiplex PCR. The table shows some 89,000 clones, with approximately 89% occurring only once. The V call is TRBV5-1, the J call TRBJ1-1, with a possible D match to TRBD1 (5 bases). The receptor comes from an adult in good health. Sample: peripheral blood, taken on day 0 of AZD1222 vaccination. CDR3 DNA sequence: TGCGCCAGCAGCTTCCCCGGGGCCGGGGGCACTGAAGCTTTCTTT. Translation: CASSFPGAGGTEAFF. The full variable domain, rest sourced from reference TRBV5-1 and TRBJ1-1, is KAGVTQTPRYLIKTRGQQVTLSCSPISGHRSVSWYQQTPGQGLQFLFEYFSETQRNKGNFPGRFSGRQFSNSRSEMNVSTLELGDSALYLCASSFPGAGGTEAFFGQGTRLTVV.